This is a list of T cell receptor beta chains from one sample in a study of T cell changes during pregnancy in multiple sclerosis. Clones were sequenced by immunoSEQ multiplex PCR, and TCRdb holds only the in-frame ones, with some missing. Here the sample spans approximately 100,000 clones, approximately 92% being singletons. The material sequenced was peripheral blood, taken in the first trimester of pregnancy. The receptors come from a female donor with multiple sclerosis, enrolled in a pregnancy study. Both conserved end residues are part of each CDR3. A D gene is named only where the DNA matches it firmly. Rows give clone size only sometimes, using once, few, many, or a class for an expanded clone.

abundance,d_gene,v_gene,j_gene,CDR3aa,CDR3nt
-,TRBD2,TRBV9,TRBJ2-3,CASSLRTSVADTQYF,TGTGCCAGCAGCCTGAGGACTAGCGTAGCAGATACGCAGTATTTT
-,-,TRBV4-1,TRBJ2-5,CASSHAQEIQETQYF,TGCGCCAGCAGCCATGCACAGGAGATCCAAGAGACCCAGTACTTC
once,TRBD2,TRBV30,TRBJ2-2,CAWSTARGVGELFF,TGTGCCTGGTCCACCGCCCGGGGGGTCGGGGAGCTGTTTTTT
-,TRBD2,TRBV5-4,TRBJ2-3,CASSLVRLAVTDTQYF,TGTGCCAGCAGCTTGGTGCGACTAGCGGTCACAGATACGCAGTATTTT
-,-,TRBV7-9,TRBJ1-2,CASSPNEASSRRYGYTF,TGTGCCAGCAGCCCCAATGAGGCCAGTAGCCGACGGTATGGCTACACCTTC
-,-,TRBV10-2,TRBJ1-2,CASSGPGSYGYTF,TGCGCCAGCAGTGGTCCGGGGTCCTATGGCTACACCTTC
-,-,TRBV14,TRBJ2-1,CASSQAFGTPYNEQFF,TGTGCCAGCAGCCAAGCTTTCGGGACTCCTTACAATGAGCAGTTCTTC
-,-,TRBV30,TRBJ1-2,CAWSVLQVPGYTF,TGTGCCTGGAGTGTACTACAGGTCCCCGGCTACACCTTC
-,-,TRBV7-9,TRBJ1-1,CASSLATGNTEAFF,TGTGCCAGCAGCTTAGCGACAGGCAACACTGAAGCTTTCTTT
-,-,TRBV19,TRBJ2-1,CASGHGYNEQFF,TGTGCCAGTGGCCATGGTTACAATGAGCAGTTCTTC
-,TRBD1,TRBV9,TRBJ2-1,CASSVFLQGAINEQFF,TGTGCCAGCAGCGTATTTTTGCAGGGGGCTATTAATGAGCAGTTCTTC
once,TRBD2,TRBV4-2,TRBJ2-2,CASSHPLSGASWTGELFF,TGTGCCAGCAGCCATCCCTTGAGCGGGGCCTCCTGGACCGGGGAGCTGTTTTTT
-,-,TRBV18,TRBJ1-2,CASSPPGRPRGHYGYTF,TGTGCCAGCTCACCACCAGGGAGGCCTCGGGGCCACTATGGCTACACCTTC
-,-,TRBV6-5,TRBJ1-1,CASSRQNTEAFF,TGTGCCAGCAGTCGACAGAACACTGAAGCTTTCTTT
-,TRBD1,TRBV19,TRBJ2-3,CASSWATGTDTQYF,TGTGCCAGTAGTTGGGCGACAGGGACAGATACGCAGTATTTT
once,TRBD2,TRBV6-5,TRBJ2-3,CASSISGGAVDTQYF,TGTGCCAGCAGCATTAGCGGGGGGGCGGTAGATACGCAGTATTTT
-,-,TRBV6-1,TRBJ2-1,CASSLLGATVDEQFF,TGTGCCAGCAGCCTCCTTGGGGCCACGGTCGATGAGCAGTTCTTC
-,-,TRBV9,TRBJ2-2,CASSRTDPTGELFF,TGTGCCAGCAGCCGCACTGATCCTACCGGGGAGCTGTTTTTT
-,TRBD1,TRBV19,TRBJ1-1,CASSIHRGQGRLNTEAFF,TGTGCCAGTAGTATACACCGGGGACAGGGGAGGCTGAACACTGAAGCTTTCTTT
-,-,TRBV27,TRBJ2-3,CERTEKADTQYF,TGTGAAAGGACAGAGAAGGCAGATACGCAGTATTTT
few,-,TRBV2,TRBJ1-1,CASQGTDNTEAFF,TGTGCCAGTCAGGGGACGGATAACACTGAAGCTTTCTTT
-,TRBD1,TRBV9,TRBJ2-1,CASSVLTGGSYNEQFF,TGTGCCAGCAGCGTCCTTACAGGGGGTTCCTACAATGAGCAGTTCTTC
-,-,TRBV7-8,TRBJ1-5,CASSPNRTADQPQHF,TGTGCCAGCAGCCCTAATCGGACAGCGGATCAGCCCCAGCATTTT
-,TRBD1,TRBV4-2,TRBJ1-2,CASSQDRQGALVYGYTF,TGTGCCAGCAGCCAAGATCGGCAGGGGGCGCTGGTCTATGGCTACACCTTC
-,TRBD2,TRBV4-2,TRBJ2-7,CASSPGLAGNPYEQYF,TGTGCCAGCAGCCCAGGACTAGCGGGGAACCCCTACGAGCAGTACTTC
-,TRBD1,TRBV11-1,TRBJ2-1,CASSHRQGNMDEQFF,TGTGCCAGCAGTCACAGACAGGGAAATATGGATGAGCAGTTCTTC
-,TRBD2,TRBV2,TRBJ2-3,CASSTNGLAGATDTQYF,TGTGCCAGCAGTACTAACGGACTAGCGGGGGCTACAGATACGCAGTATTTT
-,-,TRBV15,TRBJ1-6,CATSRAGVAYNSPLHF,TGTGCCACCAGCAGAGCCGGGGTAGCCTATAATTCACCCCTCCACTTT
-,-,TRBV6-5,TRBJ1-1,CASSYGGENTEAFF,TGTGCCAGCAGTTACGGAGGGGAGAACACTGAAGCTTTCTTT
-,-,TRBV18,TRBJ1-1,CASSPWTGPEAFF,TGTGCCAGCTCACCATGGACTGGGCCTGAAGCTTTCTTT
-,-,TRBV6-1,TRBJ2-3,CASSEGSPDTQYF,TGTGCCAGCAGTGAAGGGAGCCCAGATACGCAGTATTTT
-,TRBD2,TRBV9,TRBJ2-1,CASSVGGGPSEQFF,TGTGCCAGCAGCGTCGGCGGGGGGCCCAGTGAGCAGTTCTTC
-,TRBD2,TRBV9,TRBJ2-1,CASSVSGGGNEQFF,TGTGCCAGCAGCGTTTCGGGGGGGGGCAATGAGCAGTTCTTC
-,TRBD1,TRBV7-9,TRBJ1-5,CASSLTGADQPQHF,TGTGCCAGCAGCCTAACAGGGGCGGATCAGCCCCAGCATTTT
-,-,TRBV5-6,TRBJ2-2,CASSFSSNTGELFF,TGTGCCAGCAGCTTCAGTTCGAACACCGGGGAGCTGTTTTTT
-,-,TRBV7-2,TRBJ1-1,CASSLLGVAFF,TGTGCCAGCAGCTTACTAGGGGTGGCTTTCTTT
-,TRBD1,TRBV7-2,TRBJ2-5,CASSPTGVQETQYF,TGTGCCAGCAGCCCAACAGGGGTCCAAGAGACCCAGTACTTC
-,-,TRBV7-7,TRBJ1-3,CASSLGRTPGNTIYF,TGTGCTAGCAGCTTAGGCCGGACACCCGGAAACACCATATATTTT
-,-,TRBV5-1,TRBJ1-3,CASSEQGLSGNTIYF,TGCGCCAGCAGCGAGCAGGGTCTCTCTGGAAACACCATATATTTT
-,-,TRBV15,TRBJ1-2,CATEQGGNGYTF,TGTGCCACCGAGCAGGGAGGGAATGGCTACACCTTC
-,-,TRBV5-1,TRBJ2-6,CASSQGGGGANVLTF,TGCGCCAGCAGCCAGGGGGGTGGTGGGGCCAACGTCCTGACTTTC
once,-,TRBV5-1,TRBJ2-7,CASSLGRGESGQYF,TGCGCCAGCAGCTTGGGAAGGGGCGAGTCGGGGCAGTACTTC
-,TRBD1,TRBV20-1,TRBJ1-1,CSANRGTEAFF,TGCAGTGCTAACAGGGGGACTGAAGCTTTCTTT
-,TRBD2,TRBV5-5,TRBJ2-7,CASSLERGVYEQYF,TGTGCCAGCAGCTTGGAGCGGGGGGTCTACGAGCAGTACTTC
-,TRBD1,TRBV5-6,TRBJ2-3,CASSFRDRGITDTQYF,TGTGCCAGCAGCTTCCGGGACAGGGGGATCACAGATACGCAGTATTTT
-,TRBD2,TRBV7-6,TRBJ2-1,CASSQNPRAGDEQFF,TGTGCCAGCAGCCAAAACCCTAGGGCGGGGGATGAGCAGTTCTTC
once,TRBD2,TRBV11-2,TRBJ2-5,CASSLPGLQETQYF,TGTGCCAGCAGCTTACCGGGACTACAAGAGACCCAGTACTTC
-,TRBD2,TRBV27,TRBJ2-3,CASSFFPGGGAQDTQYF,TGTGCCAGCAGTTTTTTTCCGGGCGGGGGGGCACAAGATACGCAGTATTTT
-,TRBD1,TRBV7-8,TRBJ2-1,CASSLNWGQVYNEQFF,TGTGCCAGCAGCTTAAATTGGGGACAGGTTTACAATGAGCAGTTCTTC
-,TRBD1,TRBV18,TRBJ1-2,CASSPYGTGPESYGYTF,TGTGCCAGCTCACCATACGGGACAGGGCCGGAATCGTATGGCTACACCTTC
-,-,TRBV7-8,TRBJ2-5,CASSLFPETQYF,TGTGCCAGCAGCTTATTTCCGGAGACCCAGTACTTC
-,-,TRBV6-1,TRBJ1-5,CASSEASGGSNQPQHF,TGTGCCAGCAGTGAAGCCTCCGGGGGAAGCAATCAGCCCCAGCATTTT
-,TRBD2,TRBV27,TRBJ2-5,CASSSGTSWVKGQETQYF,TGTGCCAGCAGTTCCGGGACTAGTTGGGTGAAAGGGCAAGAGACCCAGTACTTC
-,TRBD1,TRBV11-2,TRBJ1-2,CASSPLVGQGAGNYGYTF,TGTGCCAGCAGCCCTTTGGTGGGGCAGGGGGCAGGAAACTATGGCTACACCTTC
-,-,TRBV10-3,TRBJ1-1,CAVSPHQGSNEAFF,TGTGCCGTAAGCCCCCATCAGGGGTCGAATGAAGCTTTCTTT
-,-,TRBV19,TRBJ2-3,CASSASRAERDTQYF,TGTGCCAGTAGTGCCTCCCGAGCCGAGAGAGATACGCAGTATTTT
-,-,TRBV7-2,TRBJ1-6,CASSLINSPLHF,TGTGCCAGCAGCTTAATAAATTCACCCCTCCACTTT
-,TRBD1,TRBV5-4,TRBJ1-2,CASTLSGTGGAYGYTF,TGTGCCAGTACTCTCTCCGGGACAGGGGGCGCGTATGGCTACACCTTC
-,-,TRBV9,TRBJ1-1,CASSLPPDRPNTEAFF,TGTGCCAGCAGCTTACCTCCCGACAGGCCGAACACTGAAGCTTTCTTT
once,-,TRBV7-9,TRBJ1-1,CASSLRTEAFF,TGTGCCAGCAGCTTAAGGACAGAAGCTTTCTTT